The next 21 T cell receptor beta chains were all read from a single sample in a study of T cell clonality in common variable immunodeficiency. The table came from immunoSEQ multiplex PCR; TCRdb's copy has only in-frame clones and leaves some out. The sample has about 43,000 clones, none seen only once. The sequencing sample was made of peripheral blood mononuclear cells. The receptor set was obtained from a person aged 18 to 69 in good health.

This clone was seen many times. From the germline J gene comes the end of the CDR3, since the read stops 3 residues before it. This chain links TRBV19 with TRBJ2-1; 11 positions agree with TRBD2. CDR1 is LNHDA and CDR2 is SQIVND in the germline V gene (reference sequence). The ends lost 11 bases at V and 7 bases at J; junction bases unmatched: 22. This CDR3 has 18 residues. Incomplete CDR3 DNA: TGTGCCGGTACCCCAGACCCCCCACTAGCGGGAGTGAGGAATGAG. Its translation: CAGTPDPPLAGVRNE. In full, the CDR3 reads CAGTPDPPLAGVRNEQFF.

At least ten counts were recorded for this clone. The sequence runs out 3 residues before the end of the CDR3; the remainder is reconstructed from the germline J gene. The genes are TRBV19 and TRBJ2-2; possibly TRBD1 for D (5 bases). The CDR3 extends over 15 amino acids. Trimming shortened V by 5 bases and J by 3 bases, and 13 bases separated the two germline ends. Germline V CDR1 and CDR2: LNHDA, SQIVND (reference sequence). The CDR3 DNA, read in part, is TGTGCCAGTAGTCGACCAGGGCCGTACACCGGGGAG. Translation gives CASSRPGPYTGE. The entire CDR3 protein reads CASSRPGPYTGELFF. The full variable domain, in which reference TRBV19 and TRBJ2-2 provide the parts outside the CDR3, is DGGITQSPKYLFRKEGQNVTLSCEQNLNHDAMYWYRQDPGQGLRLIYYSQIVNDFQKGDIAEGYSVSREKKESFPLTVTSAQKNPTAFYLCASSRPGPYTGELFFGEGSRLTVL.

This clone was counted ten times or more. Read coverage stops 3 residues before the CDR3 terminus; the germline J gene supplies the remainder. This sample also contains other DNA sequences that code for the same CDR3. The chain links TRBV19 to TRBJ1-1; possibly TRBD1 for D (5 bases). V dropped 3 bases and J dropped 6 bases, with 14 bases sitting between them. Germline CDR1 and CDR2: LNHDA and SQIVND (reference sequence). The CDR3 is 14 residues long. The CDR3 DNA, read in part, is TGTGCCAGTAGTATTTGGACAAACAGCCCTGAA. The encoded protein is CASSIWTNSPE. The entire CDR3 protein is CASSIWTNSPEAFF.

This clone has ten or more counts. From the germline J gene comes the end of the CDR3, since the read stops 3 residues before it. This rearrangement joins TRBV20-1 to TRBJ2-2; possible D gene TRBD1, 6 bases. The CDR3 is 14 residues long. CDR1 is DFQATT, CDR2 SNEGSKA, per germline (reference sequence). Between the trimmed V and J ends, which lost 0 bases and 6 bases, there was a span of 11 bases. CDR3 DNA, as far as it was read: TGCAGTGCTAGAGATCAACAGGGTCCCGGGGAG. It codes for CSARDQQGPGE. The entire CDR3 is CSARDQQGPGELFF.

This clone was observed at least ten times. The read finishes 3 residues shy of the CDR3 end, and the germline J gene is used to complete it. The rearrangement joins TRBV29-1 to TRBJ1-1, with D maybe TRBD1 (6 bases). The V gene lost 2 bases and the J gene lost 5 bases, with 9 bases spanning the gap. CDR1 and CDR2 (germline): SQVTM, ANQGSEA. The CDR3 spans 12 residues. The sequenced part of the CDR3 DNA is TGCAGCGTTGAAAGGGGGGGGACTGAA. This sequence encodes CSVERGGTE. The complete CDR3 reads CSVERGGTEAFF.

In this sample, this clone turned up many times. This chain's CDR3 is CASSPGGGISYNEQFF. Partial CDR3 DNA: TGTGCCAGCAGCCCGGGGGGGGGCATCTCCTACAATGAG. The chain recombines TRBV7-3 with TRBJ2-1, with TRBD2 matching 8 bases. The read ends 3 residues early relative to the CDR3; the germline J gene fills the gap. Germline values: CDR1 SGHTA, CDR2 FQGTGA. This CDR3 contains 16 residues. The trim removed 5 bases at V and 0 bases at J, leaving 6 bases unmatched.

This clone was seen ten or more times. The read terminates 3 residues ahead of where the CDR3 ends, so the germline J gene completes it. V and J are TRBV7-9 and TRBJ2-1, with TRBD2 identical over 8 bases. With V trimmed by 5 bases and J by 8 bases, 11 bases remained unmatched. Germline-derived CDR1 and CDR2 are SEHNR and FQNEAQ (reference sequence). The CDR3 totals 15 residues. The CDR3 protein is CASSPKWREVHEQFF. CDR3 bases read: TGTGCCAGCAGCCCGAAGTGGCGGGAGGTTCATGAG.

This clone was detected ten times or more. The CDR3: CASRAGAGAYEQYF. CDR3 DNA, as far as it was read: TGTGCCAGCAGGGCGGGGGCCGGGGCTTACGAG. The chain combines TRBV7-2 with TRBJ2-7, with D possibly being TRBD2 (7 bases). The CDR3 end lies 3 residues beyond the end of the read and is filled in from the germline J gene. Germline CDR1 reads SGHTA; CDR2 reads FQGNSA. This CDR3 comprises 14 residues. The V end lost 6 bases, the J end lost 4 bases, and 16 bases lay between the germline ends.

There are many counts of this clone. Coverage ceases 3 residues before the CDR3 finishes, and the germline J gene fills in the end. The V gene is TRBV30, the J gene TRBJ1-6, with no clear D. V lost 0 bases, J lost 10 bases, and 10 bases lay in between. The CDR3 totals 13 residues. Per the germline V gene, CDR1 is GTSNPN and CDR2 is SVGIG (reference sequence). The DNA read from the CDR3 is TGTGCCTGGAGTGTGAGGGAGCGGTCACCC. Translation: CAWSVRERSP. The whole CDR3 sequence reads CAWSVRERSPLHF.

The sequenced part of the CDR3 DNA is TGCGCCAGCAGCCCGACTAGCGTGGCAGATACC. This translates into CASSPTSVADT. The full CDR3 protein is CASSPTSVADTQYF. The chain is built from TRBV5-1 and TRBJ2-5; 8 positions match TRBD2. The observed sequence ends 3 residues before the CDR3 terminus, with the missing tail filled in from the germline J gene. CDR1 and CDR2 (germline): SGHRS, YFSETQ. The CDR3 contains 14 residues.

This clone appeared many times. The read halts 3 residues ahead of the CDR3 end, with the missing end drawn from the germline J gene. J is TRBJ2-1 and V is TRBV7-7, with 9 bases that match TRBD2. Germline V gene sequence: CDR1 SSHAT, CDR2 FNYEAQ (reference sequence). The CDR3 totals 14 residues. The trim removed 3 bases at V and 7 bases at J, leaving 4 bases unmatched. The CDR3 region is CASSFSGRGNEQFF. The CDR3 bases that were read are TGTGCCAGCAGCTTTAGCGGGAGAGGAAATGAG.

This clone was found many times. The sequenced fragment ends 3 residues before the CDR3 boundary, so the rest is inferred from the germline J gene. The J gene is TRBJ2-1, the V gene TRBV5-6, with TRBD1 matching over 7 bases. Germline loops: CDR1 SGHDT, CDR2 YYEEEE. Losses at the gene ends were 2 bases for V and 8 bases for J; bases not matched to a gene: 1. The CDR3 runs to 12 residues. The part of the CDR3 DNA that was read is TGTGCCAGCAGCTTACAGGGGTATGAG. Translating gives CASSLQGYE. The entire CDR3 sequence reads CASSLQGYEQFF.

This clone was detected many times. The read gets to within 3 residues of the CDR3 end, and the germline J gene fills in the rest. V is TRBV7-2 and J is TRBJ1-2; possibly TRBD1 for D (5 bases). The CDR3 loop spans 14 amino acids. Germline CDR1 SGHTA, CDR2 FQGNSA. CDR3 amino acids: CASTNIKGIGGYTF. The sequenced part of the CDR3 DNA is TGTGCCAGCACCAATATTAAGGGGATAGGAGGC.

This clone was observed many times. The read falls 3 residues short of the CDR3 end, and the missing part is taken from the germline J gene. This sample also contains other DNA sequences that code for the same CDR3. V gene TRBV20-1 combines with J gene TRBJ1-3; TRBD1 aligns across 7 bases. Losses at the gene ends were 6 bases for V and 4 bases for J; bases not matched to a gene: 6. The CDR3 runs 13 residues. The germline V gene encodes CDR1 DFQATT and CDR2 SNEGSKA (reference sequence). CDR3 amino acids: CSAREGAGNTIYF. The CDR3 bases that were read are TGCAGTGCGCGGGAGGGGGCAGGAAACACC.

This clone was seen repeatedly, ten times or more. The observed sequence ends 3 residues before the CDR3 terminus, with the missing tail filled in from the germline J gene. The chain employs TRBV19 and TRBJ2-2, with D hard to call. V dropped 5 bases and J dropped 1 base, with 8 bases sitting between them. The CDR3 has 14 amino acids. Germline values: CDR1 LNHDA, CDR2 SQIVND (reference sequence). CDR3 loop: CASSPRQNTGELFF. The sequenced part of the CDR3 DNA is TGTGCCAGTAGTCCTCGACAGAACACCGGGGAG.

This clone was counted many times. Read coverage stops 3 residues before the CDR3 terminus; the germline J gene supplies the remainder. The V gene is TRBV6-4, the J gene TRBJ2-7; maybe TRBD1 (6 bases). CDR1 and CDR2 from the germline V gene are MRHNA and SNTAGT. Deletions cut 6 bases from V and 4 bases from J, with 13 bases between. CDR3 length: 13 amino acids. The CDR3 sequence is CASSDERGYEQYF. Partial CDR3 DNA: TGTGCCAGCAGCGATGAGAGGGGGTACGAG.

This clone was seen at least ten times. The observed sequence ends 3 residues before the CDR3 terminus, with the missing tail filled in from the germline J gene. The J gene is TRBJ2-2, the V gene TRBV9; possibly TRBD2 for D (6 bases). The CDR3 is 14 amino acids. The germline CDR1 and CDR2 sequences are SGDLS and YYNGEE. Trimming shortened V by 6 bases and J by 0 bases, and 9 bases separated the two germline ends. The CDR3 sequence: CASTGTANTGELFF. The CDR3 DNA, read in part, is TGTGCCAGCACCGGGACTGCGAACACCGGGGAG.

This clone was counted at least ten times. The read terminates 3 residues ahead of where the CDR3 ends, so the germline J gene completes it. V is TRBV4-1 and J is TRBJ2-2; D is unclear. The CDR3 is 14 amino acids. Germline CDR1 is MGHRA and CDR2 is YSYEKL. Trimming removed 2 bases at V and 1 base at J, with 5 bases between. This chain's CDR3 is CASSQSQNTGELFF. The CDR3 DNA, read in part, is TGCGCCAGCAGCCAATCCCAGAACACCGGGGAG.

Ten or more counts support this clone. The DNA ends 3 residues before the CDR3 does, and the rest of the CDR3 is filled in from the germline J gene. This rearrangement joins TRBV2 to TRBJ2-1; 8 bases are a match to TRBD1. Germline loops: CDR1 SNHLY, CDR2 FYNNEI. The CDR3 totals 14 residues. Germline trimming cut 8 bases from V and 5 bases from J; bases unmatched to any gene: 8. The CDR3 loop is CASGGDRIHNEQFF. CDR3 DNA, as far as it was read: TGTGCCAGCGGAGGGGACAGGATCCACAATGAG.

This clone was recorded many times. The read finishes 3 residues shy of the CDR3 end, and the germline J gene is used to complete it. The chain has TRBV7-9 and TRBJ1-3; perhaps TRBD1 as D (5 bases). With 5 bases removed from V and 0 bases from J, the gap between germline ends came to 8 bases. The CDR3 extends over 14 amino acids. Germline V CDR1 and CDR2: SEHNR, FQNEAQ (reference sequence). CDR3 in amino acids: CASSLRDSGNTIYF. The DNA read from the CDR3 is TGTGCCAGCAGCCTCAGGGACTCTGGAAACACC.

This clone occurred many times. From the germline J gene comes the end of the CDR3, since the read stops 3 residues before it. The V call is TRBV20-1, the J call TRBJ2-7, with a possible D match to TRBD2 (6 bases). Germline values: CDR1 DFQATT, CDR2 SNEGSKA (reference sequence). The CDR3 consists of 13 residues. With 3 bases removed from V and 0 bases from J, the gap between germline ends came to 9 bases. This CDR3 is CSARGGDSYEQYF. CDR3 bases read: TGCAGTGCTAGGGGCGGGGACTCCTACGAG.